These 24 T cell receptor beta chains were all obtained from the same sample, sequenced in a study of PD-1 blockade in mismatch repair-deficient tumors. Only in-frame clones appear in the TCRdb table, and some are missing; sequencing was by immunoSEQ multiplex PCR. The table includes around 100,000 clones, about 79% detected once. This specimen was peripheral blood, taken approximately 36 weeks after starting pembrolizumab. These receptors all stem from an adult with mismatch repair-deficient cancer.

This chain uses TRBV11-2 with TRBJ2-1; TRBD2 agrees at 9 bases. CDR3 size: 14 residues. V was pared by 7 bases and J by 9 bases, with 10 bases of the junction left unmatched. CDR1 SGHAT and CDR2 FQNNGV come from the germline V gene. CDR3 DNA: TGTGCCAGCACCGATCCGCGGGAGGGGCCTGAGCAGTTCTTC. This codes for CASTDPREGPEQFF.

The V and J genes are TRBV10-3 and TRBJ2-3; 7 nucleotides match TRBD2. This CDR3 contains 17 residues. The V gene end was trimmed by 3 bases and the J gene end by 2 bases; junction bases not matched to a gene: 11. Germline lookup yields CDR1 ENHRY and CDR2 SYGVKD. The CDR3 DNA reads TGTGCCATCAGTGAATCAGCCGGCGGGAGAGCCACAGATACGCAGTATTTT. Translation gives CAISESAGGRATDTQYF.

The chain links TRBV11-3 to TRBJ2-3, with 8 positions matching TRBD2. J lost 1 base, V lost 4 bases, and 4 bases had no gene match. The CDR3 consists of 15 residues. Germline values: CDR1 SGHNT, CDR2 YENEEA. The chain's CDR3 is CASSSSGGGTDTQYF. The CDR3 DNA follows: TGTGCCAGCAGCTCGAGCGGGGGTGGCACAGATACGCAGTATTTT.

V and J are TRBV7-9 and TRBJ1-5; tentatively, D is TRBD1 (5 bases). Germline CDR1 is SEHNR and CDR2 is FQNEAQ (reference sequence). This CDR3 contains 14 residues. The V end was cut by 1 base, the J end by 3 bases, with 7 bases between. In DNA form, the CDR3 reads TGTGCCAGCAGCTTAGACAGGATCAATCAGCCCCAGCATTTT. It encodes CASSLDRINQPQHF.

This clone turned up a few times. CDR3 nucleotides: TGTGCCAGCAGTTACGGATCGGGAAGCGAGCAGTTCTTC. Encoded protein: CASSYGSGSEQFF. This chain connects TRBV6-5 to TRBJ2-1, with a weak D call TRBD2 (5 bases). This CDR3 has 13 amino acids. Germline-derived CDR1 and CDR2 are MNHEY and SVGAGI. Deletions cut 2 bases from V and 10 bases from J, with 12 bases between.

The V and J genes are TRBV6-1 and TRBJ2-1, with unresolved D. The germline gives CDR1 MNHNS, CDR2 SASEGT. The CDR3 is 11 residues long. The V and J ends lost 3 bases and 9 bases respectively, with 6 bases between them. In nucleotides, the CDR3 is TGTGCCAGCAGTGATTTCCTTGAGCAGTTCTTC. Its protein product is CASSDFLEQFF.

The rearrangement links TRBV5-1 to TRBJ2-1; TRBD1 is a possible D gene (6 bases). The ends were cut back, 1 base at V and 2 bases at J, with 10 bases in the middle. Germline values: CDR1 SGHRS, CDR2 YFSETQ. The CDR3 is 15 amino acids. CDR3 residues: CASSLTGKPYNEQFF. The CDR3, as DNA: TGCGCCAGCAGCTTGACAGGGAAACCCTACAATGAGCAGTTCTTC.

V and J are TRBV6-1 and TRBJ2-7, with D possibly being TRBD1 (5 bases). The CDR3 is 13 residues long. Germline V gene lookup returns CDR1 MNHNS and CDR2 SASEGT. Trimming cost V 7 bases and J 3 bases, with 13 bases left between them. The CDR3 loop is CASTEDNYYEQYF. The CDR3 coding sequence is TGTGCCAGCACTGAGGACAACTACTACGAGCAGTACTTC.

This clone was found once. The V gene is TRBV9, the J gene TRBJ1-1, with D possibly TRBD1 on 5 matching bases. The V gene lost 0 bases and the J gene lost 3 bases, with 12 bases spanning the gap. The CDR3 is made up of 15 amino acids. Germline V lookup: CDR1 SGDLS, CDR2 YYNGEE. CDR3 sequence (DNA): TGTGCCAGCAGCGTAGATCCCATACAGGACACTGAAGCTTTCTTT. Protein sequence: CASSVDPIQDTEAFF. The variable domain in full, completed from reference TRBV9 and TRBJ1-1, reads DSGVTQTPKHLITATGQRVTLRCSPRSGDLSVYWYQQSLDQGLQFLIQYYNGEERAKGNILERFSAQQFPDLHSELNLSSLELGDSALYFCASSVDPIQDTEAFFGQGTRLTVV.

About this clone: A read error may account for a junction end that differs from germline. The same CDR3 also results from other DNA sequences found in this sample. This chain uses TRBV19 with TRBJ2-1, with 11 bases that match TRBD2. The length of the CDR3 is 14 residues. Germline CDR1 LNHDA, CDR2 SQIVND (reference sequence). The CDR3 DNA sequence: TGTGCCAGCAGTATAGGACTAGCGGGCACTGAGCAGTTCTTC. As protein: CASSIGLAGTEQFF. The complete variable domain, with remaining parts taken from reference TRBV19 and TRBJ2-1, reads DGGITQSPKYLFRKEGQNVTLSCEQNLNHDAMYWYRQDPGQGLRLIYYSQIVNDFQKGDIAEGYSVSREKKESFPLTVTSAQKNPTAFYLCASSIGLAGTEQFFGPGTRLTVL.

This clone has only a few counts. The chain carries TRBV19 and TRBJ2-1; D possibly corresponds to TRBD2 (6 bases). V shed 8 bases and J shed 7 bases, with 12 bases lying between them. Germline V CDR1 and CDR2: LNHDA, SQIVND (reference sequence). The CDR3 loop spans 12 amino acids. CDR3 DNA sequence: TGTGCCAGTCGGACTGGAGGGAATGAGCAGTTCTTC. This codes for CASRTGGNEQFF.

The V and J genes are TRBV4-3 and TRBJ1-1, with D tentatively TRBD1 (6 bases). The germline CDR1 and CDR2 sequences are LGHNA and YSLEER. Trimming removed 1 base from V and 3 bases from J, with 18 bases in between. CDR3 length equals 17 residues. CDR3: CASSQVGWGALDTEAFF. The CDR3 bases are TGCGCCAGCAGCCAAGTTGGTTGGGGGGCGCTTGACACTGAAGCTTTCTTT.

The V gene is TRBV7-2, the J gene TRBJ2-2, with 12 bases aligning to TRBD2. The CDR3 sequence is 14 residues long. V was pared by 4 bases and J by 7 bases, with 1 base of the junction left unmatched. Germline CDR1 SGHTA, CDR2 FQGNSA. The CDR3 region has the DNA TGTGCCAGCAGCTGGGGACTAGCGGGCGGGGAGCTGTTTTTT. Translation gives CASSWGLAGGELFF. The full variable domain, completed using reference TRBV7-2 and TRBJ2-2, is GAGVSQSPSNKVTEKGKDVELRCDPISGHTALYWYRQSLGQGLEFLIYFQGNSAPDKSGLPSDRFSAERTGGSVSTLTIQRTQQEDSAVYLCASSWGLAGGELFFGEGSRLTVL.

The CDR3 here is CASSLEGRVNTEAFF. The CDR3, as DNA: TGTGCCAGCAGCTTAGAAGGAAGGGTGAACACTGAAGCTTTCTTT. The chain uses TRBV11-3 and TRBJ1-1, with no clear D. The germline V and J ends were trimmed by 0 bases and 0 bases, with 8 bases remaining between them. This CDR3 spans 15 amino acids. Germline CDR1 and CDR2: SGHNT and YENEEA.

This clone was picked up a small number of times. CDR3 residues: CASSQDYGAEKLFF. Written as DNA, the CDR3 is TGTGCCAGCAGCCAAGATTACGGTGCTGAAAAACTGTTTTTT. The rearrangement joins TRBV14 to TRBJ1-4; no reliable D call. V was shortened by 0 bases and J by 7 bases, with 9 bases between the two germline ends. This CDR3 has 14 amino acids. The germline gives CDR1 SGHDN, CDR2 FVKESK.

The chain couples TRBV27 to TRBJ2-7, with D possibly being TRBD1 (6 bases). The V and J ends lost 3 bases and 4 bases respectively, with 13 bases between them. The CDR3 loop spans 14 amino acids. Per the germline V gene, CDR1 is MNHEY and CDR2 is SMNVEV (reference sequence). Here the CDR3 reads CASSFRGGSYEQYF. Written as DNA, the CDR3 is TGTGCCAGCAGTTTCAGGGGTGGGAGTTACGAGCAGTACTTC.

In DNA, the CDR3 is TGTGCCAGCAGCTTGGAGCTACCGAGCTCTGGGGCCAACGTCCTGACTTTC. Residues: CASSLELPSSGANVLTF. V is TRBV5-4 and J is TRBJ2-6; no reliable D call. The length of the CDR3 is 17 residues. The V gene lost 0 bases and the J gene lost 0 bases, with 10 bases spanning the gap. Germline V gene lookup returns CDR1 SGHNT and CDR2 YYREEE (reference sequence).

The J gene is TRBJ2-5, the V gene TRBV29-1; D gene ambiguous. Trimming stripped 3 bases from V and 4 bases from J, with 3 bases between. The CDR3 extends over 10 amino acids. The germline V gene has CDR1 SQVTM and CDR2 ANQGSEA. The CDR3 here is CSVEGETQYF. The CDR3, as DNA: TGCAGCGTTGAGGGAGAGACCCAGTACTTC.

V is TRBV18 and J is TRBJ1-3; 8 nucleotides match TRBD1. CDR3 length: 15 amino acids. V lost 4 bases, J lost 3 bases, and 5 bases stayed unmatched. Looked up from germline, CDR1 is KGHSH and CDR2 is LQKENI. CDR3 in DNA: TGTGCCAGCTCACAGATCGACAGGGGTGGAAACACCATATATTTT. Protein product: CASSQIDRGGNTIYF.

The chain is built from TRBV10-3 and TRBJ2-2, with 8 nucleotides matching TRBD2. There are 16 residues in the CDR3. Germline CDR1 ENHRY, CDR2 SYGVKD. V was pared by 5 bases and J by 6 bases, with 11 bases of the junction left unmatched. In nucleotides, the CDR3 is TGTGCCATCAGTCGGGGGGCGGGAGGAAGAGCCGGGGAGCTGTTTTTT. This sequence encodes CAISRGAGGRAGELFF.

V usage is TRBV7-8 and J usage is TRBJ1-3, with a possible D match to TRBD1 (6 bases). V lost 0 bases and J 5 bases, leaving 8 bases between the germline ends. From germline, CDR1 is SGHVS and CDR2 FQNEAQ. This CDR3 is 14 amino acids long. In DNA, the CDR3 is TGTGCCAGCAGCTTAGCGGGGGGCAGAAACACCATATATTTT. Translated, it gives CASSLAGGRNTIYF. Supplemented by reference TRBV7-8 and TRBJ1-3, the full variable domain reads GAGVSQSPRYKVAKRGQDVALRCDPISGHVSLFWYQQALGQGPEFLTYFQNEAQLDKSGLPSDRFFAERPEGSVSTLKIQRTQQEDSAVYLCASSLAGGRNTIYFGEGSWLTVV.

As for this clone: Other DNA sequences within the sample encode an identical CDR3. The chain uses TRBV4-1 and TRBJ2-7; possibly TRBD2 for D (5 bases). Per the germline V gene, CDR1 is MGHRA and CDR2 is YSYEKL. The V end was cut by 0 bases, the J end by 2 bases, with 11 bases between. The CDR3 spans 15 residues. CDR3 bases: TGCGCCAGCAGCCAAGATCCGAGCGGTACCTACGAGCAGTACTTC. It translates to CASSQDPSGTYEQYF.

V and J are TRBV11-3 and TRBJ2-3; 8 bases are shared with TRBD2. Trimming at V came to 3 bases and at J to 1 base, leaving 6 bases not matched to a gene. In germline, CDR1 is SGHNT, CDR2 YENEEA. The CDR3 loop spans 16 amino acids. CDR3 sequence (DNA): TGTGCCAGCAGCTTCGGGGGGACTAGGGGCACAGATACGCAGTATTTT. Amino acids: CASSFGGTRGTDTQYF.

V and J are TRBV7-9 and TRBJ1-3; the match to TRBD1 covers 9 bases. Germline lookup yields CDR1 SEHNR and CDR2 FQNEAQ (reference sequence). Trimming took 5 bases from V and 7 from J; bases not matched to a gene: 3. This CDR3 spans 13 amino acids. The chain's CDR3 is CASSRDRGNTIYF. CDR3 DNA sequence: TGTGCCAGCAGCCGCGACAGGGGGAACACCATATATTTT.